The clone carrying this T cell receptor (beta chain) has just one count. Its antigen is unknown. This PCR relied on a set of 60 Vbeta primers and 13 Jbeta primers. Sequenced by immunoSEQ multiplex PCR; TCRdb stores in-frame clones only, minus some. The sample carries approximately 84,000 clones, 60% to 80% recorded once. The sample belongs to a study of cytomegalovirus exposure and HLA in healthy donors. Findings and limits, study-wide: A highly shared variant cluster was judged a likely technical artifact. Fewer N-insertions than the roughly 700-donor mean were reportedly shown by an Asian-associated ancestry cluster in a later analysis. Earlier analysis found most TCR beta V segments productive about 87% or about 30% of the time.

Sequenced input: PBMCs. The receptor was derived from a man aged 35 to 55 in good health and CMV-seronegative.

The chain's CDR3 is CARSPAGDGGECTDTQYF. CDR3 sequence (DNA): TGTGCCAGAAGCCCTGCGGGGGACGGGGGCGAGTGCACAGATACGCAGTATTTT. The rearrangement uses TRBV5-3 and TRBJ2-3; possibly TRBD2 for D (7 bases). TRBV5-3 is labeled an ORF, and its function is uncertain. V was cut by 4 bases and J by 1 base, with 22 bases left in between. The CDR3 sequence is 18 residues long.